This T cell receptor (beta chain) appears in the sequencing data of a study of T-cell reconstitution after alpha-beta-depleted transplantation in children. TCRbeta library construction was performed incorporating unique molecular identifiers. MiXCR, run by TCRdb on the PCR reads, gives a single entry per CDR3 protein. The repertoire includes 480,000 or so distinct CDR3 sequences, over 9.5% of them detected once, and around 2% sits in the top ten. This clonotype was recorded at least ten times. The sample was PBMCs, taken before TCRalphabeta/CD19-depleted stem cell transplant. This clonotype was obtained from a child under 10 years old with inherited bone marrow failure, due to receive a stem cell transplant.

DNA for the CDR3: TGTGCCAGCAGCGACGGGTTGGTTAGCAGCACAGATACGCAGTATTTT. It yields the protein CASSDGLVSSTDTQYF. The chain is built from TRBV14 and TRBJ2-3; D is undetermined. The germline CDR1 and CDR2 sequences are SGHDN and FVKESK. V shed 5 bases and J shed 0 bases, with 15 bases lying between them. CDR3 length: 16 amino acids.